Listed here are 9 T cell receptor beta chains from one sample, sequenced in a study of response to subunit inactivated influenza vaccine. TCRdb redid the calling of the RT-PCR reads with MiXCR, one entry per CDR3 protein. The sample has around 170,000 distinct CDR3 sequences; about 10% are singletons. Source: CD8+ T cells sorted from PBMCs, taken about 24 months after vaccination. The receptors stem from a man between 50 and 69 years old who received an inactivated influenza vaccine.

The genes are TRBV11-2 and TRBJ2-2, with D maybe TRBD2 (5 bases). This CDR3 has 16 residues. The V end was cut by 5 bases, the J end by 0 bases, with 13 bases between. Germline V lookup: CDR1 SGHAT, CDR2 FQNNGV. The CDR3 nucleotides read TGTGCCAGCAGCGAATGGACTGGTCCGAACACCGGGGAGCTGTTTTTT. Translated: CASSEWTGPNTGELFF. The full variable domain, in which reference TRBV11-2 and TRBJ2-2 provide the parts outside the CDR3, is EAGVAQSPRYKIIEKRQSVAFWCNPISGHATLYWYQQILGQGPKLLIQFQNNGVVDDSQLPKDRFSAERLKGVDSTLKIQPAKLEDSAVYLCASSEWTGPNTGELFFGEGSRLTVL.

This clonotype was picked up a small number of times. J is TRBJ2-7 and V is TRBV10-3; unclear D gene. V lost 6 bases to trimming and J lost 2 bases, with 11 bases between them. The germline V gene encodes CDR1 ENHRY and CDR2 SYGVKD. The CDR3 length is 13 residues. The CDR3 bases are TGTGCCATCAGGCCGGGCACAGCCTACGAGCAGTACTTC. This encodes CAIRPGTAYEQYF.

This clonotype has only a few counts. The gene calls are TRBV7-9 and TRBJ1-3, with 8 bases aligning to TRBD1. V dropped 10 bases and J dropped 1; count of bases not matched to a gene: 9. In germline, CDR1 is SEHNR, CDR2 FQNEAQ (reference sequence). This CDR3 spans 15 amino acids. CDR3 protein: CATKDRVVSGNTIYF. CDR3 DNA sequence: TGTGCCACCAAGGACAGGGTTGTGTCTGGAAACACCATATATTTT.

The chain couples TRBV5-6 to TRBJ2-5; 9 bases line up with TRBD1. The CDR3 consists of 17 residues. J was trimmed by 1 base and V by 0 bases; bases with no gene match: 7. Looked up from germline, CDR1 is SGHDT and CDR2 is YYEEEE. The DNA of the CDR3 is TGTGCCAGCAGCTTGGAGGGGGGACAGGGACCCCAAGAGACCCAGTACTTC. It is translated as CASSLEGGQGPQETQYF.

This clonotype was detected only a few times. V and J are TRBV7-9 and TRBJ2-7; 8 bases map to TRBD1. The V segment lost 1 base and the J segment 9 bases; nucleotides outside the gene matches: 11. CDR3 length: 15 residues. Germline V gives CDR1 SEHNR, CDR2 FQNEAQ (reference sequence). The chain's CDR3 is CASSLGTGSFDTQYF. DNA for the CDR3: TGTGCCAGCAGCTTAGGGACAGGGTCTTTCGATACGCAGTACTTC.

This clonotype has ten or more counts. CDR3 amino acids: CASSPRDSYEQYF. The DNA for the CDR3 is TGTGCCAGCTCACCACGTGACAGCTACGAGCAGTACTTC. V gene TRBV18 combines with J gene TRBJ2-7; D is possibly TRBD1 (5 bases). Deletions cut 1 base from V and 3 bases from J, with 7 bases between. The V gene's germline CDR1 is KGHSH and CDR2 LQKENI. This CDR3 is 13 amino acids long.

The chain uses TRBV20-1 and TRBJ2-3, with D tentatively TRBD2 (6 bases). The CDR3 totals 20 residues. Germline-derived CDR1 and CDR2 are DFQATT and SNEGSKA (reference sequence). V lost 6 bases, J lost 3 bases, and 34 bases lay in between. This chain's CDR3 is CSAQGADGPGVSFVTDTQYF. The CDR3 DNA is TGCAGTGCCCAGGGAGCCGACGGCCCGGGAGTGTCTTTTGTTACAGATACGCAGTATTTT.

The rearrangement links TRBV28 to TRBJ2-6, with D maybe TRBD1 (5 bases). This CDR3 spans 18 amino acids. Trimming left V 5 bases short and J 3 bases short, with 20 bases between. The V gene's germline CDR1 is MDHEN and CDR2 SYDVKM. CDR3 residues: CASSPTRPTALGANVLTF. In nucleotides, the CDR3 is TGTGCCAGCAGTCCAACCCGTCCGACAGCGCTTGGGGCCAACGTCCTGACTTTC.

The chain has TRBV13 and TRBJ2-5; TRBD1 is a possible D gene (6 bases). Germline CDR1 PRHDT, CDR2 FYEKMQ (reference sequence). The CDR3 runs to 16 residues. V lost 5 bases to trimming and J lost 0 bases, with 16 bases between them. This chain's CDR3 is CASSPSVTGYQETQYF. As DNA, the CDR3 is TGTGCCAGCAGCCCCAGCGTCACAGGGTACCAAGAGACCCAGTACTTC.